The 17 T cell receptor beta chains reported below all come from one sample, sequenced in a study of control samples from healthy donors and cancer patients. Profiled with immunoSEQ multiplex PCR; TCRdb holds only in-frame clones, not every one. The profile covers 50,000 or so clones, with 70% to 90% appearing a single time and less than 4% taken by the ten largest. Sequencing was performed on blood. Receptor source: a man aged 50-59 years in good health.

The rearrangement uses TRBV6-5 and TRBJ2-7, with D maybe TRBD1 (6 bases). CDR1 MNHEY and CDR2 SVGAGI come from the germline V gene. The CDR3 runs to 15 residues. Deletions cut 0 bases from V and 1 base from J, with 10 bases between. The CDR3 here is CASSYSVRGSYEQYF. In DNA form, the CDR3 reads TGTGCCAGCAGTTACTCGGTCAGGGGTTCCTACGAGCAGTACTTC.

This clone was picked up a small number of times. The CDR3 sequence is CASRAPREGTGELFF. The CDR3 nucleotides read TGTGCCAGCCGCGCACCGCGGGAGGGCACCGGGGAGCTGTTTTTT. The V and J genes are TRBV28 and TRBJ2-2, with TRBD2 matching over 9 bases. The V gene end was trimmed by 8 bases and the J gene end by 4 bases; junction bases not matched to a gene: 8. Germline loops: CDR1 MDHEN, CDR2 SYDVKM. This CDR3 has 15 residues.

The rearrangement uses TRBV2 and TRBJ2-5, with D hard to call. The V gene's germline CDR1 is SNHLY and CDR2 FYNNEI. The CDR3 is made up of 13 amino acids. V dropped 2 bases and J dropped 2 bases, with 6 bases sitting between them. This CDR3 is CASSEREQETQYF. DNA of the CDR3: TGTGCCAGCAGTGAAAGAGAACAAGAGACCCAGTACTTC.

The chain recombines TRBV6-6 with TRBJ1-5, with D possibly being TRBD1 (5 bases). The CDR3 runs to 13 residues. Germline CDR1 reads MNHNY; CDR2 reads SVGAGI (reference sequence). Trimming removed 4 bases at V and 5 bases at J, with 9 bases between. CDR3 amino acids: CASSSTRDQPQHF. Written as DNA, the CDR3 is TGTGCCAGCAGTTCCACCAGGGATCAGCCCCAGCATTTT.

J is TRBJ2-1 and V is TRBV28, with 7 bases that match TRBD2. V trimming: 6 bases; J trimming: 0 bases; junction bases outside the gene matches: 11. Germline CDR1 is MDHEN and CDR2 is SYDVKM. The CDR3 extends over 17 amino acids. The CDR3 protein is CASSPGGLAASYNEQFF. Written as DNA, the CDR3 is TGTGCCAGCAGCCCGGGTGGGCTAGCGGCCTCCTACAATGAGCAGTTCTTC.

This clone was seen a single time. The DNA of the CDR3 is TGTGCCACCAGTGATTGGACTAGCGGGAGGGCCGAGGAGACCCAGTACTTC. It specifies CATSDWTSGRAEETQYF. The rearrangement uses TRBV24-1 and TRBJ2-5; TRBD2 matches 15 bases. From germline, CDR1 is KGHDR and CDR2 SFDVKD. V trimming: 2 bases; J trimming: 5 bases; junction bases outside the gene matches: 5. This CDR3 region has 17 residues.

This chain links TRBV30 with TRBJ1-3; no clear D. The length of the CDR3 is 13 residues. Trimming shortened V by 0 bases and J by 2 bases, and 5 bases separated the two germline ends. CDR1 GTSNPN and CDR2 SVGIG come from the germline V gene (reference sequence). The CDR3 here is CAWSVGPGNTIYF. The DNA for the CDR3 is TGTGCCTGGAGTGTCGGCCCTGGAAACACCATATATTTT.

The CDR3: CASSQAGKKGAENQPQHF. The CDR3 region has the DNA TGTGCCAGCAGCCAAGCCGGTAAGAAAGGGGCGGAAAATCAGCCCCAGCATTTT. The chain recombines TRBV14 with TRBJ1-5, with D possibly TRBD1 on 5 matching bases. The CDR3 consists of 18 residues. Germline V gene data show CDR1 as SGHDN and CDR2 as FVKESK. V lost 1 base and J 4 bases, leaving 20 bases between the germline ends.

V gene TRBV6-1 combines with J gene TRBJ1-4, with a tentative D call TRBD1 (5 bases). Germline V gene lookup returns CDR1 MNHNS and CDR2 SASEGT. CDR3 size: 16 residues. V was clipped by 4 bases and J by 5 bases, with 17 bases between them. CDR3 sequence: CASSVTEWGVNEKLFF. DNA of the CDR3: TGTGCCAGCAGTGTGACAGAGTGGGGGGTGAATGAAAAACTGTTTTTT.

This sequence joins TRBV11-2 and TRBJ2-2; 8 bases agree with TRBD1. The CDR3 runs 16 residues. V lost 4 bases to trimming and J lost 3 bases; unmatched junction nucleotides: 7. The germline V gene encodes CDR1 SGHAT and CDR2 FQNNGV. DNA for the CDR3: TGTGCCAGCAGCTCCCGGGACAGGCGTTACACCGGGGAGCTGTTTTTT. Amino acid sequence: CASSSRDRRYTGELFF.

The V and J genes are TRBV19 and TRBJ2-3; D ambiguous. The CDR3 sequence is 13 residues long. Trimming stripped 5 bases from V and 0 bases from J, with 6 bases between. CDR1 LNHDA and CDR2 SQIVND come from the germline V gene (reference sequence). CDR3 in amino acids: CASSSISTDTQYF. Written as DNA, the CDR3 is TGTGCCAGTAGTTCGATTAGCACAGATACGCAGTATTTT.

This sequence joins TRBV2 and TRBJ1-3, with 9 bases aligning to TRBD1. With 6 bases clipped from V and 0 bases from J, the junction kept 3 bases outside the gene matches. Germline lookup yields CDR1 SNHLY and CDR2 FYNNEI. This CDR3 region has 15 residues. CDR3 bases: TGTGCCAGCAGGGAGACAGGGGGCTCTGGAAACACCATATATTTT. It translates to CASRETGGSGNTIYF.

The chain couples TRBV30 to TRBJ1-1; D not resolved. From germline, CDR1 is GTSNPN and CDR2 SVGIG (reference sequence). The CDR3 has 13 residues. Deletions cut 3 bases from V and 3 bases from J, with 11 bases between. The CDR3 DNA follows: TGTGCCTGGAGCCCCCAGGTAGACACTGAAGCTTTCTTT. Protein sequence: CAWSPQVDTEAFF.

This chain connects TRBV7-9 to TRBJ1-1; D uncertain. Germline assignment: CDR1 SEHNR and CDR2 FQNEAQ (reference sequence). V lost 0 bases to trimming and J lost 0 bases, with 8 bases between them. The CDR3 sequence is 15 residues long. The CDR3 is CASSLASKMNTEAFF. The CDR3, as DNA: TGTGCCAGCAGCTTAGCGTCAAAGATGAACACTGAAGCTTTCTTT.

The CDR3 sequence is CASSFQVDGELFF. CDR3 in DNA: TGTGCCAGCAGTTTTCAGGTGGACGGGGAGCTGTTTTTT. The J gene is TRBJ2-2, the V gene TRBV12-3 or TRBV12-4; D is undetermined. Trimming stripped 3 bases from V and 7 bases from J, with 9 bases between. This CDR3 contains 13 residues.

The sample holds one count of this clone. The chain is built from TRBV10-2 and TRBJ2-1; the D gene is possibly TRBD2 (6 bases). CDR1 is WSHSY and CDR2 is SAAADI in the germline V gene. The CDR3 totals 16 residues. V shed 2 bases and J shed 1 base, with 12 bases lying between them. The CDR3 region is CASSEAGGRSYNEQFF. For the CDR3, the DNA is TGCGCCAGCAGTGAGGCGGGTGGGAGGTCCTACAATGAGCAGTTCTTC.

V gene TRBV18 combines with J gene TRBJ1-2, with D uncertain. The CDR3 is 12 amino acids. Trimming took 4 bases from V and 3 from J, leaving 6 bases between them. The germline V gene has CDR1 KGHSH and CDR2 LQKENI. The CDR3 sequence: CASSLKYYGYTF. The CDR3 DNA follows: TGTGCCAGCTCACTGAAATACTATGGCTACACCTTC.